The rows below give T cell receptor beta chains drawn from one sample of a study of cytomegalovirus exposure and HLA in healthy donors. Repertoires were generated with immunoSEQ multiplex PCR, while TCRdb's copy carries only in-frame clones and drops some. The table includes approximately 54,000 clones, approximately 82% detected once. The sequenced sample was PBMCs. Source of these receptors: a woman between 18 and 29 years old in good health and CMV-seronegative. CDR3s include the opening cysteine and the closing phenylalanine or tryptophan. The order of the fields is V gene, J gene, clone size, D gene, CDR3 DNA, CDR3 protein. A D gene is named only where the DNA matches it firmly. For some rows the clone size is stated as once, few or many, or as a class when expanded; others skip it.

v_gene: TRBV27; j_gene: TRBJ2-5; abundance: -; d_gene: TRBD2; CDR3nt: TGTGCCAGCAGTTCCGGACTAGCGGGAGGTGAGACCCAGTACTTC; CDR3aa: CASSSGLAGGETQYF
v_gene: TRBV7-3; j_gene: TRBJ2-7; abundance: -; d_gene: TRBD2; CDR3nt: TGTGCCAGCAGCTTGTTAGCGGGAGGTACCTACGAGCAGTACTTC; CDR3aa: CASSLLAGGTYEQYF
v_gene: TRBV27; j_gene: TRBJ2-1; abundance: once; d_gene: TRBD2; CDR3nt: TGTGCCAGCAGCATAGCGGGGATGGGTTCCTACAATGAGCAGTTCTTC; CDR3aa: CASSIAGMGSYNEQFF
v_gene: TRBV30; j_gene: TRBJ2-7; abundance: -; d_gene: TRBD1; CDR3nt: TGTGCCTGGAGTGTAGGGACAGGGCTTTACGAGCAGTACTTC; CDR3aa: CAWSVGTGLYEQYF
v_gene: TRBV19; j_gene: TRBJ2-7; abundance: -; d_gene: -; CDR3nt: TGTGCCAGTAGTATTTACAGTGGCGAGCAGTACTTC; CDR3aa: CASSIYSGEQYF
v_gene: TRBV30; j_gene: TRBJ1-4; abundance: -; d_gene: -; CDR3nt: TGTGCCTGGAGCGGACAGACCATCTTAGAAAAACTGTTTTTT; CDR3aa: CAWSGQTILEKLFF
v_gene: TRBV28; j_gene: TRBJ2-1; abundance: few; d_gene: -; CDR3nt: TGTGCCAGCAGTTTGACCACCATCCATCGACAGGATGGATTCTTC; CDR3aa: CASSLTTIHRQDGFF
v_gene: TRBV29-1; j_gene: TRBJ1-2; abundance: -; d_gene: TRBD1; CDR3nt: TGCAGCACCGGGACAGGGAGTTTGAACTATGGCTACACCTTC; CDR3aa: CSTGTGSLNYGYTF
v_gene: TRBV7-9; j_gene: TRBJ1-2; abundance: -; d_gene: -; CDR3nt: TGTGCCAGCATCCCCTACAGCAAGGATGGCTACACCTTC; CDR3aa: CASIPYSKDGYTF
v_gene: TRBV19; j_gene: TRBJ1-2; abundance: -; d_gene: TRBD1; CDR3nt: TGTGCCAGTAGTAGGAGCGGGGACAGGGGATATGGCTACACCTTC; CDR3aa: CASSRSGDRGYGYTF
v_gene: TRBV5-1; j_gene: TRBJ2-2; abundance: -; d_gene: TRBD1; CDR3nt: TGCGCCAGCAGGACAGGGGGATTGAACACCGGGGAGCTGTTTTTT; CDR3aa: CASRTGGLNTGELFF
v_gene: TRBV9; j_gene: TRBJ1-2; abundance: -; d_gene: TRBD1; CDR3nt: TGTGCCAGCAGCGTCGGCCCGGGACAGAACTATGGCTACACCTTC; CDR3aa: CASSVGPGQNYGYTF
v_gene: TRBV5-1; j_gene: TRBJ2-1; abundance: -; d_gene: -; CDR3nt: TGCGCCAGCCGAGGGGGGGCGCCCTCCTACAATGAGCAGTTCTTC; CDR3aa: CASRGGAPSYNEQFF
v_gene: TRBV19; j_gene: TRBJ2-3; abundance: few; d_gene: TRBD1; CDR3nt: TGTGCCAGTAGTATACCCCCCGGACAGGGGGCAGATACGCAGTATTTT; CDR3aa: CASSIPPGQGADTQYF
v_gene: TRBV14; j_gene: TRBJ2-5; abundance: -; d_gene: TRBD2; CDR3nt: TGTGCCAGCAGCCGACAAGCGGGAGTGCTCCAAGAGACCCAGTACTTC; CDR3aa: CASSRQAGVLQETQYF
v_gene: TRBV23-1; j_gene: TRBJ2-1; abundance: -; d_gene: TRBD1; CDR3nt: TGCGCCAGCAGTCAAACACAGGGGGCCAATGAGCAGTTCTTC; CDR3aa: CASSQTQGANEQFF
v_gene: TRBV30; j_gene: TRBJ1-5; abundance: -; d_gene: TRBD1; CDR3nt: TGTGCCTGGCGTGGACAGGGGAACGGACAGCCCCAGCATTTT; CDR3aa: CAWRGQGNGQPQHF
v_gene: TRBV7-9; j_gene: TRBJ2-7; abundance: -; d_gene: TRBD1; CDR3nt: TGTGCCAGCAGCGCACCTGGGTGGGACAGGGGCGAATCCTACGAGCAGTACTTC; CDR3aa: CASSAPGWDRGESYEQYF
v_gene: TRBV11-2; j_gene: TRBJ2-1; abundance: -; d_gene: TRBD2; CDR3nt: TGTGCCAGCAGCCTCGGGACTAGCAGGTACAATGAGCAGTTCTTC; CDR3aa: CASSLGTSRYNEQFF
v_gene: TRBV29-1; j_gene: TRBJ1-1; abundance: -; d_gene: TRBD1; CDR3nt: TGCAGCCTCCGACCCGGACAGGGGAACACTGAAGCTTTCTTT; CDR3aa: CSLRPGQGNTEAFF
v_gene: TRBV10-1; j_gene: TRBJ2-5; abundance: few; d_gene: -; CDR3nt: TGCGCCAGCAGTGAAGGACAAAGAGGAGAGACCCAGTACTTC; CDR3aa: CASSEGQRGETQYF
v_gene: TRBV27; j_gene: TRBJ2-3; abundance: few; d_gene: -; CDR3nt: TGCGCCCGGATCAGGGGGGCAGATACGCAGTATTTT; CDR3aa: CARIRGADTQYF
v_gene: TRBV27; j_gene: TRBJ2-1; abundance: -; d_gene: -; CDR3nt: TGTGCCAGCAGTTTCCGGGGGGACAACAATGAGCAGTTCTTC; CDR3aa: CASSFRGDNNEQFF
v_gene: TRBV6-1; j_gene: TRBJ2-7; abundance: -; d_gene: TRBD1; CDR3nt: TGTGCCAGCAGTGAGGAGACAGGGGATCAGTACGAGCAGTACTTC; CDR3aa: CASSEETGDQYEQYF
v_gene: TRBV30; j_gene: TRBJ1-2; abundance: few; d_gene: TRBD1; CDR3nt: TGTGCCTGGACCTACACCCCCCGGGACAGCGGAATCTTC; CDR3aa: CAWTYTPRDSGIF
v_gene: TRBV7-8; j_gene: TRBJ1-1; abundance: -; d_gene: TRBD1; CDR3nt: TGTGCCAGCAGCTTGCGGGACAGGGGATCGAACACTGAAGCTTTCTTT; CDR3aa: CASSLRDRGSNTEAFF
v_gene: TRBV10-1; j_gene: TRBJ1-1; abundance: -; d_gene: -; CDR3nt: TGCGCCAGCAACAATCCGAACACTGAAGCTTTCTTT; CDR3aa: CASNNPNTEAFF
v_gene: TRBV28; j_gene: TRBJ2-7; abundance: -; d_gene: -; CDR3nt: TGTGCCAGCAGCAAATCCGGGACAATCTCCTACGAGCAGTACTTC; CDR3aa: CASSKSGTISYEQYF
v_gene: TRBV27; j_gene: TRBJ1-4; abundance: -; d_gene: -; CDR3nt: TGTGCCAGCACCGGGGGTCTCAGTGAAAAACTGTTTTTT; CDR3aa: CASTGGLSEKLFF
v_gene: TRBV5-4; j_gene: TRBJ1-6; abundance: -; d_gene: TRBD1; CDR3nt: TGTGCCAGCAGCCCCCCCCGGACAGGGGAGAATTCACCCCTCCACTTT; CDR3aa: CASSPPRTGENSPLHF
v_gene: TRBV7-7; j_gene: TRBJ1-5; abundance: -; d_gene: -; CDR3nt: TGTGCTAGCAGCTTAGAGAAGGGGCAGGTGCGTTGGCAGCCCCAGCATTTT; CDR3aa: CASSLEKGQVRWQPQHF
v_gene: TRBV5-1; j_gene: TRBJ2-7; abundance: -; d_gene: -; CDR3nt: TGCGCCAGCAGCTCAAGCTCCTACGAGCAGTACTTC; CDR3aa: CASSSSSYEQYF
v_gene: TRBV7-6; j_gene: TRBJ2-7; abundance: -; d_gene: -; CDR3nt: TGTGCCAGCAGCTTAGGGGCCATAGACGAGCAGTACTTC; CDR3aa: CASSLGAIDEQYF
v_gene: TRBV9; j_gene: TRBJ2-7; abundance: -; d_gene: TRBD2; CDR3nt: TGTGCCAGCAGCCCCGACGGGACTAGCGTTTCCTACGAGCAGTACTTC; CDR3aa: CASSPDGTSVSYEQYF
v_gene: TRBV7-8; j_gene: TRBJ2-3; abundance: -; d_gene: TRBD2; CDR3nt: TGTGCCAGCAGTTTAAGTAGCGGGAGGACCACAGATACGCAGTATTTT; CDR3aa: CASSLSSGRTTDTQYF
v_gene: TRBV2; j_gene: TRBJ2-7; abundance: -; d_gene: TRBD1; CDR3nt: TGTGCCGGAGTGCCGAGACAGGGAGACTACGAGCAGTACTTC; CDR3aa: CAGVPRQGDYEQYF
v_gene: TRBV6-1; j_gene: TRBJ1-4; abundance: -; d_gene: -; CDR3nt: TGTGCCAGCAGTATGGAGAGAGATTCTGAAAAACTGTTTTTT; CDR3aa: CASSMERDSEKLFF
v_gene: TRBV9; j_gene: TRBJ2-2; abundance: -; d_gene: TRBD2; CDR3nt: TGTGCCAGCAGCGGGGTCACTAGCGGGGTAAACACCGGGGAGCTGTTTTTT; CDR3aa: CASSGVTSGVNTGELFF
v_gene: TRBV9; j_gene: TRBJ2-1; abundance: -; d_gene: TRBD2; CDR3nt: TGTGCCAGCAGCGTGGGGGGGGAATACAATGAGCAGTTCTTC; CDR3aa: CASSVGGEYNEQFF
v_gene: TRBV29-1; j_gene: TRBJ1-2; abundance: -; d_gene: -; CDR3nt: TGCAGCGTTGAGGCGACAAATAACTATGGCTACACCTTC; CDR3aa: CSVEATNNYGYTF
v_gene: TRBV7-3; j_gene: TRBJ2-7; abundance: -; d_gene: TRBD1; CDR3nt: TGTGCCAGCAGCTCCGGACAGGGCTCCTACGAGCAGTACTTC; CDR3aa: CASSSGQGSYEQYF
v_gene: TRBV30; j_gene: TRBJ2-2; abundance: -; d_gene: TRBD2; CDR3nt: TGTGCCTGGCGTTCGGCGGGAGGGCCCTCAACCGGGGAGCTGTTTTTT; CDR3aa: CAWRSAGGPSTGELFF
v_gene: TRBV28; j_gene: TRBJ1-2; abundance: -; d_gene: TRBD1; CDR3nt: TGTGCCAGCAGCACACCCCAAGGACAGGGCCCCTATGGCTACACCTTC; CDR3aa: CASSTPQGQGPYGYTF
v_gene: TRBV4-1; j_gene: TRBJ2-3; abundance: -; d_gene: TRBD1; CDR3nt: TGCGCCAGCACCTCAGAGAGCCAGGGGGCTACAGATACGCAGTATTTT; CDR3aa: CASTSESQGATDTQYF
v_gene: TRBV5-1; j_gene: TRBJ2-7; abundance: -; d_gene: -; CDR3nt: TGCGCCAGCAGCTCTACAGGCTACGAGCAGTACTTC; CDR3aa: CASSSTGYEQYF
v_gene: TRBV10-3; j_gene: TRBJ2-3; abundance: -; d_gene: TRBD2; CDR3nt: TGTGCCATCAGTGGAGCAGAACTAGCGGGAAACACAGATACGCAGTATTTT; CDR3aa: CAISGAELAGNTDTQYF
v_gene: TRBV27; j_gene: TRBJ1-1; abundance: -; d_gene: TRBD1; CDR3nt: TGTGCCAGCAGTAGCCAGGGGGGCACTGAAGCTTTCTTT; CDR3aa: CASSSQGGTEAFF
v_gene: TRBV7-7; j_gene: TRBJ2-1; abundance: few; d_gene: TRBD2; CDR3nt: TGTGCTAGCAGCTTAGCGGGGGGTGAGGGAGATGAGCAGTTCTTC; CDR3aa: CASSLAGGEGDEQFF
v_gene: TRBV27; j_gene: TRBJ1-5; abundance: -; d_gene: -; CDR3nt: TGTGCCAGCAGTCCGGGGCGGGGTAATCAGCCCCAGCATTTT; CDR3aa: CASSPGRGNQPQHF